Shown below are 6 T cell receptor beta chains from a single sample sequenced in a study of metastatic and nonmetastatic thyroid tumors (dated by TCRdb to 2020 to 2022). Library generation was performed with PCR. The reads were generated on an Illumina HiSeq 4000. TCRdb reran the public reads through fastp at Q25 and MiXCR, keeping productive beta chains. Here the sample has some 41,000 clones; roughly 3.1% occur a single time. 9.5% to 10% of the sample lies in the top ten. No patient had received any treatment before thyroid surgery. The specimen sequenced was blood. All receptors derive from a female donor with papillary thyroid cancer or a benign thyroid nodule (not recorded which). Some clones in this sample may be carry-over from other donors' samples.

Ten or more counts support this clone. CDR3 DNA: TGTGCCACCAGTGATTTCGGGAGTTCATCAGATACGCAGTATTTT. This codes for CATSDFGSSSDTQYF. The V gene is TRBV24-1, the J gene TRBJ2-3; possibly TRBD2 for D (6 bases). The CDR3 has 15 amino acids. Germline CDR1 and CDR2: KGHDR and SFDVKD. With 1 base removed from V and 4 bases from J, the gap between germline ends came to 11 bases.

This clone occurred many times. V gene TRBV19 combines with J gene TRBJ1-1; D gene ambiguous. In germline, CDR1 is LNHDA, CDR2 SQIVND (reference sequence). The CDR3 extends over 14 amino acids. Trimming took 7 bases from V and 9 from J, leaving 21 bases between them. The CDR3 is CASIPARTRGKAFF. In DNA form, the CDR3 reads TGTGCCAGTATCCCCGCGCGCACCCGAGGGAAAGCTTTCTTT.

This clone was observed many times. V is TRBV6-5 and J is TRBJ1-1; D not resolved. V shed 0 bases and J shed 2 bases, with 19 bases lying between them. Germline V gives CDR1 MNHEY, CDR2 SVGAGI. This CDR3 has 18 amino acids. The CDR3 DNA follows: TGTGCCAGCAGTTACTCGGCACAATTACGACGGCGAAACACTGAAGCTTTCTTT. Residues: CASSYSAQLRRRNTEAFF.

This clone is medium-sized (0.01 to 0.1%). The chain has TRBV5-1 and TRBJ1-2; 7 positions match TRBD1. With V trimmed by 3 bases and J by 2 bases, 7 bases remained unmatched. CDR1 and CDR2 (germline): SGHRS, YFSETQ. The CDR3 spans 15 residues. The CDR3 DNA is TGCGCCAGCAGCTCGGGGGACAGCCGAAACTATGGCTACACCTTC. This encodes CASSSGDSRNYGYTF.

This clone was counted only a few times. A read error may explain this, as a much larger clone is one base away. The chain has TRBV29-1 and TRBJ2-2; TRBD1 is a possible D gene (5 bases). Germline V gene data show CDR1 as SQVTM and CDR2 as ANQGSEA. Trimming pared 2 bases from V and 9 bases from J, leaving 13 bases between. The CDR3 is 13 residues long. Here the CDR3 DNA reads TGCAGCGTTGAAAGGGGTGCTGTCAGGGAGCTGTTTTTT. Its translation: CSVERGAVRELFF.

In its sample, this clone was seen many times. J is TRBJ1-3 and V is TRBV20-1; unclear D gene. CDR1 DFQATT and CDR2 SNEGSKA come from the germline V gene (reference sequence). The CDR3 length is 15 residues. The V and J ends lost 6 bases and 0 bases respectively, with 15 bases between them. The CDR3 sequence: CSAPRTRSSGNTIYF. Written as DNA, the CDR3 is TGCAGTGCCCCGCGGACCCGGAGCTCTGGAAACACCATATATTTT.